This T cell receptor beta chain came from a study of OX40 agonist ivuxolimab in advanced cancers. Trimming pared 3 bases from V and 7 bases from J, leaving 9 bases between. The CDR3 contains 11 residues. Germline CDR1 reads DFQATT; CDR2 reads SNEGSKA (reference sequence). Clones were read by immunoSEQ multiplex PCR, and TCRdb kept only the in-frame ones, dropping some. Of about 150,000 clones listed, 85% to 95% are singletons. The sequenced sample was CD4+ or CD8+ T cells sorted from blood, obtained in a trial of the OX40 agonist ivuxolimab. This receptor was identified in an adult with an advanced solid tumor such as melanoma, head and neck, liver or kidney cancer. The rearrangement links TRBV20-1 to TRBJ1-2; D remains ambiguous. DNA for the CDR3: TGCAGTGCTAGGGTCCCTCCTGGCTACACCTTC. Translating gives CSARVPPGYTF.